The 30 T cell receptor beta chains below all came from one sample that was sequenced in a study of OX40 agonist ivuxolimab in advanced cancers. Generated by immunoSEQ multiplex PCR, the TCRdb table keeps only in-frame clones and is missing some. The sample contains approximately 50,000 clones, roughly 92% of which appear only once. The source material was CD4+ or CD8+ T cells sorted from blood, sampled in a trial of the OX40 agonist ivuxolimab. Receptors originate from an adult with an advanced solid tumor such as melanoma, head and neck, liver or kidney cancer.

The chain has TRBV27 and TRBJ2-3, with unresolved D. Germline CDR1 MNHEY, CDR2 SMNVEV (reference sequence). This CDR3 comprises 13 residues. V lost 1 base and J 4 bases, leaving 6 bases between the germline ends. CDR3 bases: TGTGCCAGCAGTTTATTAGGGTCAGATACGCAGTATTTT. Amino acid sequence: CASSLLGSDTQYF.

The V gene is TRBV9, the J gene TRBJ2-7; 11 bases are a match to TRBD2. This CDR3 comprises 14 residues. The germline V gene encodes CDR1 SGDLS and CDR2 YYNGEE. V lost 4 bases and J lost 9; bases outside the gene matches: 9. The CDR3 DNA is TGTGCCAGCAGCCCGACCGGAGGGACTAGCGGGCAGTACTTC. It translates to CASSPTGGTSGQYF. Full variable domain (remainder filled in from reference TRBV9 and TRBJ2-7): DSGVTQTPKHLITATGQRVTLRCSPRSGDLSVYWYQQSLDQGLQFLIQYYNGEERAKGNILERFSAQQFPDLHSELNLSSLELGDSALYFCASSPTGGTSGQYFGPGTRLTVT.

J is TRBJ2-5 and V is TRBV29-1, with D uncertain. CDR1 is SQVTM, CDR2 ANQGSEA, per germline. V was pared by 5 bases and J by 5 bases, with 6 bases between. The CDR3 totals 10 residues. The CDR3 spells CSVIGETQYF. The CDR3 region has the DNA TGCAGCGTTATTGGGGAGACCCAGTACTTC. The full variable domain, completed using reference TRBV29-1 and TRBJ2-5, is SAVISQKPSRDICQRGTSLTIQCQVDSQVTMMFWYRQQPGQSLTLIATANQGSEATYESGFVIDKFPISRPNLTFSTLTVSNMSPEDSSIYLCSVIGETQYFGPGTRLLVL.

V is TRBV7-2 and J is TRBJ2-3, with 9 positions matching TRBD2. From germline, CDR1 is SGHTA and CDR2 FQGNSA. This CDR3 has 15 amino acids. The V segment lost 8 bases and the J segment 5 bases; nucleotides outside the gene matches: 11. The CDR3 loop is CASRSGTSLGDTQYF. CDR3 bases: TGTGCCAGCCGTTCCGGGACTAGCCTGGGAGATACGCAGTATTTT.

The chain uses TRBV7-2 and TRBJ1-1; 7 bases line up with TRBD1. This CDR3 contains 14 residues. The V segment lost 8 bases and the J segment 1 base; nucleotides outside the gene matches: 7. Germline loops: CDR1 SGHTA, CDR2 FQGNSA. As DNA, the CDR3 is TGTGCCAGCCGTGAGACAGGGCGGAACACTGAAGCTTTCTTT. This encodes CASRETGRNTEAFF.

The chain joins TRBV5-6 to TRBJ2-7; D possibly corresponds to TRBD1 (7 bases). The ends were cut back, 4 bases at V and 2 bases at J, with 13 bases in the middle. This CDR3 has 14 residues. Germline V gives CDR1 SGHDT, CDR2 YYEEEE. CDR3 protein: CASSPGGLTYEQYF. In DNA form, the CDR3 reads TGTGCCAGCAGCCCAGGGGGGCTAACCTACGAGCAGTACTTC.

The chain carries TRBV27 and TRBJ2-1, with 8 bases matching TRBD2. Losses at the gene ends were 5 bases for V and 5 bases for J; bases not matched to a gene: 5. The CDR3 runs 14 residues. CDR1 and CDR2 from the germline V gene are MNHEY and SMNVEV (reference sequence). CDR3 nucleotides: TGTGCCAGCAGTCCCGGGACTAGTAACAATGAGCAGTTCTTC. Protein product: CASSPGTSNNEQFF.

The chain links TRBV7-7 to TRBJ2-1, with D perhaps given as TRBD1 or TRBD2 (6 bases each). Germline-derived CDR1 and CDR2 are SSHAT and FNYEAQ (reference sequence). V gave up 5 bases and J gave up 4 bases, with 21 bases separating them. This CDR3 is 17 amino acids long. Here the CDR3 reads CASSLSGAPGTYNEQFF. Written as DNA, the CDR3 is TGTGCCAGCAGCCTTAGCGGAGCTCCCGGGACATACAATGAGCAGTTCTTC.

The rearrangement joins TRBV9 to TRBJ1-1; TRBD1 is a possible D gene (5 bases). Looked up from germline, CDR1 is SGDLS and CDR2 is YYNGEE. V dropped 4 bases and J dropped 2 bases, with 15 bases sitting between them. The CDR3 contains 15 residues. The CDR3 DNA reads TGTGCCAGCAGCCTATATGACAGACCAAACACTGAAGCTTTCTTT. Amino acid sequence: CASSLYDRPNTEAFF.

This clone has just one count. The J gene is TRBJ1-2, the V gene TRBV27, with D unclear. CDR3 length: 12 residues. The ends were cut back, 5 bases at V and 4 bases at J, with 8 bases in the middle. In germline, CDR1 is MNHEY, CDR2 SMNVEV (reference sequence). In DNA form, the CDR3 reads TGTGCCAGCAGTGCCGGACCCTATGGCTACACCTTC. Translating gives CASSAGPYGYTF.

The DNA of the CDR3 is TGTGCCAGTAGTGCGGGACAGGGTATCGAGACCCAGTACTTC. Its translation is CASSAGQGIETQYF. The rearrangement uses TRBV19 and TRBJ2-5; 9 nucleotides agree with TRBD1. Germline V gene sequence: CDR1 LNHDA, CDR2 SQIVND (reference sequence). CDR3 length: 14 residues. The trim removed 5 bases at V and 5 bases at J, leaving 6 bases unmatched.

The J gene is TRBJ1-5, the V gene TRBV19, with a possible D match to TRBD1 (5 bases). V dropped 3 bases and J dropped 7 bases, with 13 bases sitting between them. The CDR3 loop spans 14 amino acids. CDR1 and CDR2 (germline): LNHDA, SQIVND (reference sequence). CDR3: CASSIVQGGQPQHF. In DNA, the CDR3 is TGTGCCAGTAGTATCGTTCAGGGAGGGCAGCCCCAGCATTTT.

This chain joins TRBV10-2 and TRBJ1-5, with a weak D call TRBD1 (5 bases). Germline V gene sequence: CDR1 WSHSY, CDR2 SAAADI. V was trimmed by 3 bases and J by 6 bases, leaving 9 bases between them. This CDR3 has 13 amino acids. CDR3 in amino acids: CASSDGRVQPQHF. The CDR3 coding sequence is TGCGCCAGCAGTGATGGCAGGGTTCAGCCCCAGCATTTT.

The chain couples TRBV30 to TRBJ2-1; 10 nucleotides agree with TRBD2. This CDR3 is built from 15 residues. The germline V gene has CDR1 GTSNPN and CDR2 SVGIG (reference sequence). V lost 3 bases to trimming and J lost 8 bases; unmatched junction nucleotides: 10. The DNA of the CDR3 is TGTGCCTGGAGCCTGACAGCGGGAGGGGTCGATGAGCAGTTCTTC. This encodes CAWSLTAGGVDEQFF.

In nucleotides, the CDR3 is TGCGCCAGCAGCTTGAGCGGTCTAGCGGGTTCCCCTAGCACAGATACGCAGTATTTT. It is translated as CASSLSGLAGSPSTDTQYF. The chain joins TRBV5-1 to TRBJ2-3, with 8 bases that match TRBD2. Trimming at V came to 1 base and at J to 0 bases, leaving 13 bases not matched to a gene. The CDR3 totals 19 residues. Germline assignment: CDR1 SGHRS and CDR2 YFSETQ.

The rearrangement uses TRBV9 and TRBJ2-7; 9 bases fit TRBD1. CDR1 is SGDLS and CDR2 is YYNGEE in the germline V gene. CDR3 length equals 15 residues. Germline trimming cut 4 bases from V and 2 bases from J; bases unmatched to any gene: 7. CDR3 nucleotides: TGTGCCAGCAGCCCGCAGGGACAGGGCCCCTACGAGCAGTACTTC. It is translated as CASSPQGQGPYEQYF. The full variable domain, completed using reference TRBV9 and TRBJ2-7, is DSGVTQTPKHLITATGQRVTLRCSPRSGDLSVYWYQQSLDQGLQFLIQYYNGEERAKGNILERFSAQQFPDLHSELNLSSLELGDSALYFCASSPQGQGPYEQYFGPGTRLTVT.

This chain connects TRBV30 to TRBJ1-2; D gene ambiguous. CDR3 size: 12 residues. The germline CDR1 and CDR2 sequences are GTSNPN and SVGIG (reference sequence). Trimming removed 4 bases at V and 5 bases at J, with 11 bases between. The CDR3 nucleotides are TGTGCCTGGACGGAGGGCGGGTATGGCTACACCTTC. It specifies CAWTEGGYGYTF.

This chain joins TRBV7-9 and TRBJ2-1; no reliable D call. The V end lost 2 bases, the J end lost 8 bases, and 7 bases lay between the germline ends. This CDR3 region has 12 residues. Looked up from germline, CDR1 is SEHNR and CDR2 is FQNEAQ (reference sequence). CDR3 coding DNA: TGTGCCAGCAGCTTACTCCTAGATGAGCAGTTCTTC. Protein product: CASSLLLDEQFF.

The chain recombines TRBV7-3 with TRBJ2-7; D unclear. CDR3 size: 13 residues. Per the germline V gene, CDR1 is SGHTA and CDR2 is FQGTGA. V lost 5 bases to trimming and J lost 3 bases, with 11 bases between them. DNA of the CDR3: TGTGCCAGCAGCCTAGGCACCCTCTACGAGCAGTACTTC. Its protein is CASSLGTLYEQYF.

The genes are TRBV5-1 and TRBJ2-5, with a possible D match to TRBD2 (6 bases). Trimming cost V 0 bases and J 0 bases, with 9 bases left between them. The CDR3 sequence is 15 residues long. Germline CDR1 is SGHRS and CDR2 is YFSETQ. The CDR3 DNA is TGCGCCAGCAGCTTGGTTGGAGGGAACCAAGAGACCCAGTACTTC. It encodes CASSLVGGNQETQYF.

V is TRBV9 and J is TRBJ2-5; 7 bases are a match to TRBD1. The J call may be in error: the DNA end matches TRBJ2-7 better. The CDR3 has 14 amino acids. From germline, CDR1 is SGDLS and CDR2 YYNGEE. CDR3 coding DNA: TGTGCCAGCAGCGTAGGACAGGGTAGGAACGAGCAGTACTTC. Amino acids: CASSVGQGRNEQYF.

The chain recombines TRBV19 with TRBJ2-1; D gene ambiguous. The CDR3 is 13 residues long. The V end lost 5 bases, the J end lost 4 bases, and 9 bases lay between the germline ends. Germline-derived CDR1 and CDR2 are LNHDA and SQIVND (reference sequence). The CDR3 coding sequence is TGTGCCAGTAGTCCCTCGGAGTACAATGAGCAGTTCTTC. It encodes CASSPSEYNEQFF.

The gene calls are TRBV5-6 and TRBJ1-4; D not certain. This CDR3 has 12 amino acids. Germline V gene lookup returns CDR1 SGHDT and CDR2 YYEEEE. V shed 0 bases and J shed 3 bases, with 0 bases lying between them. The CDR3 loop reads CASSLANEKLFF. The CDR3, as DNA: TGTGCCAGCAGCTTGGCTAATGAAAAACTGTTTTTT.

By share, this clone ranks as medium-sized. The chain couples TRBV27 to TRBJ2-1, with a possible D match to TRBD2 (6 bases). The V end lost 0 bases, the J end lost 10 bases, and 16 bases lay between the germline ends. Per the germline V gene, CDR1 is MNHEY and CDR2 is SMNVEV (reference sequence). This CDR3 region has 15 residues. In DNA, the CDR3 is TGTGCCAGCAGTTTATCCGGCCGGGGTAGCGGAGAGCAGTTCTTC. Translated: CASSLSGRGSGEQFF.

The chain links TRBV28 to TRBJ1-5; no definite D call. Germline CDR1 reads MDHEN; CDR2 reads SYDVKM. The CDR3 runs 14 residues. V was pared by 4 bases and J by 3 bases, with 10 bases between. CDR3 sequence reads: CASSSGGYNQPQHF. As DNA, the CDR3 is TGTGCCAGCAGTTCAGGCGGTTACAATCAGCCCCAGCATTTT.

The chain employs TRBV7-9 and TRBJ2-6, with D possibly being TRBD2 (5 bases). Trimming left V 5 bases short and J 2 bases short, with 16 bases between. Germline values: CDR1 SEHNR, CDR2 FQNEAQ (reference sequence). This CDR3 contains 17 residues. Here the CDR3 reads CASSGGPWAPGANVLTF. The DNA of the CDR3 is TGTGCCAGCAGCGGCGGGCCCTGGGCTCCTGGGGCCAACGTCCTGACTTTC.

The chain recombines TRBV27 with TRBJ2-7; D remains unclear. Between the trimmed V and J ends, which lost 7 bases and 6 bases, there was a span of 13 bases. The length of the CDR3 is 12 residues. Germline V gene lookup returns CDR1 MNHEY and CDR2 SMNVEV (reference sequence). The CDR3 here is CASNKPGGEQYF. The CDR3 DNA reads TGTGCCAGCAACAAACCAGGCGGCGAGCAGTACTTC.

V is TRBV13 and J is TRBJ2-1; 7 nucleotides align to TRBD2. The CDR3 has 16 amino acids. Germline assignment: CDR1 PRHDT and CDR2 FYEKMQ (reference sequence). Unmatched junction bases numbered 10, after V lost 5 bases and J lost 3 bases. CDR3 loop: CASSLRASGGYNEQFF. The CDR3 DNA sequence: TGTGCCAGCAGCCTCCGGGCTAGCGGCGGCTACAATGAGCAGTTCTTC.

The CDR3 DNA is TGCGCCAGCAGCCAAGATTCACAGAGCTCCTACGAGCAGTACTTC. Translation gives CASSQDSQSSYEQYF. The genes are TRBV4-3 and TRBJ2-7; no firm D call. The CDR3 covers 15 residues. V was shortened by 0 bases and J by 0 bases, with 9 bases between the two germline ends. Germline V gives CDR1 LGHNA, CDR2 YSLEER.

Here the CDR3 reads CASSSLGLAGGLSSYEQYF. In DNA form, the CDR3 reads TGTGCCAGCAGTTCCCTTGGACTAGCGGGAGGGCTGAGCTCCTACGAGCAGTACTTC. The chain recombines TRBV6-7 with TRBJ2-7; 15 bases fit TRBD2. TRBV6-7 is reported as an ORF; its role is uncertain. The CDR3 spans 19 residues. The V segment lost 4 bases and the J segment 0 bases; nucleotides outside the gene matches: 10.